The 11 T cell receptor beta chains below come from one sample, sequenced in a study of CD8+ T cells in alopecia areata. Following extraction, RNA underwent reverse transcription to cDNA, which served as the sequencing template. Sequenced by immunoSEQ multiplex PCR; TCRdb stores in-frame clones only, minus some. Found here are 200,000 to 250,000 clones, over 60% of them singletons; the top ten hold 1.2%. Treatment given: oral pan-JAK inhibitor, 5-10 mg twice daily. Sequenced material: CD4+ T cells sorted from blood, taken between weeks 43 and 45, from a patient treated with tofacitinib. The source is a human donor with alopecia areata.

CDR3 sequence (DNA): TGTGCCTGGAGTGATAGTGGTTCTGGCTACACCTTC. Translated, it gives CAWSDSGSGYTF. The V call is TRBV30, the J call TRBJ1-2; unclear D gene. The CDR3 is 12 amino acids. Germline V gene sequence: CDR1 GTSNPN, CDR2 SVGIG (reference sequence). Deletions cut 1 base from V and 7 bases from J, with 10 bases between.

The V and J genes are TRBV29-1 and TRBJ1-1; D is ambiguous. V was shortened by 8 bases and J by 3 bases, with 7 bases between the two germline ends. CDR1 and CDR2 from the germline V gene are SQVTM and ANQGSEA. The CDR3 loop spans 10 amino acids. CDR3 nucleotides: TGCAGCTGGAGGGACACTGAAGCTTTCTTT. Protein sequence: CSWRDTEAFF.

This clone came up a few times. The chain carries TRBV10-2 and TRBJ2-7; D remains unclear. This CDR3 is built from 12 residues. The germline CDR1 and CDR2 sequences are WSHSY and SAAADI. V was pared by 2 bases and J by 7 bases, with 9 bases between. CDR3 sequence (DNA): TGCGCCAGCAGTGAGGGGTACGGGGAGCAGTACTTC. It yields the protein CASSEGYGEQYF.

The chain uses TRBV29-1 and TRBJ1-1; D possibly corresponds to TRBD1 (6 bases). CDR3 length: 14 residues. Trimming cost V 4 bases and J 6 bases, with 18 bases left between them. CDR1 and CDR2 (germline): SQVTM, ANQGSEA. Here the CDR3 reads CSVAPQGRFAEAFF. The CDR3 DNA reads TGCAGCGTTGCCCCACAGGGTAGATTCGCTGAAGCTTTCTTT.

The rearrangement uses TRBV18 and TRBJ2-2, with D perhaps matching TRBD1 (5 bases). The CDR3 sequence is 14 residues long. Germline V gene sequence: CDR1 KGHSH, CDR2 LQKENI. V was shortened by 4 bases and J by 1 base, with 7 bases between the two germline ends. CDR3 DNA sequence: TGTGCCAGCTCACAAACAGGGAACACCGGGGAGCTGTTTTTT. Its translation: CASSQTGNTGELFF.

This clone was detected a few times. The gene calls are TRBV30 and TRBJ1-1; TRBD1 is a possible D gene (6 bases). Germline V lookup: CDR1 GTSNPN, CDR2 SVGIG (reference sequence). The CDR3 length is 13 residues. The V gene lost 6 bases and the J gene lost 0 bases, with 11 bases spanning the gap. The DNA of the CDR3 is TGTGCCTGCGAAGGACAGATGAACACTGAAGCTTTCTTT. This encodes CACEGQMNTEAFF.

The rearrangement links TRBV5-6 to TRBJ1-1; D unclear. V lost 0 bases, J lost 1 base, and 7 bases lay in between. The CDR3 loop spans 14 amino acids. Germline V gene sequence: CDR1 SGHDT, CDR2 YYEEEE. CDR3 amino acids: CASSLGMGNTEAFF. The CDR3 DNA is TGTGCCAGCAGCTTGGGTATGGGGAACACTGAAGCTTTCTTT.

With respect to this clone: In the same sample, other DNA sequences code for this CDR3. The chain links TRBV5-1 to TRBJ2-3; D not resolved. Trimming pared 7 bases from V and 3 bases from J, leaving 6 bases between. Germline assignment: CDR1 SGHRS and CDR2 YFSETQ. CDR3 length: 11 amino acids. This CDR3 is CASRSTDTQYF. The CDR3 region has the DNA TGCGCCAGCCGTTCTACAGATACGCAGTATTTT.

This clone was detected once. The chain recombines TRBV7-2 with TRBJ1-1; D remains unclear. Trimming took 4 bases from V and 1 from J, leaving 7 bases between them. This CDR3 has 13 residues. Germline CDR1 and CDR2: SGHTA and FQGNSA. DNA of the CDR3: TGTGCCAGCAGCTCACAGACGAACACTGAAGCTTTCTTT. Amino acid sequence: CASSSQTNTEAFF.

This clone has more than one count but fewer than ten. CDR3 bases: TGTGCCAGTAGTATAGACCCATCGGGGATCTATGGCTACACCTTC. Its translation is CASSIDPSGIYGYTF. The V and J genes are TRBV19 and TRBJ1-2, with D hard to call. In germline, CDR1 is LNHDA, CDR2 SQIVND (reference sequence). Deletions cut 0 bases from V and 4 bases from J, with 12 bases between. The CDR3 consists of 15 residues.

The chain recombines TRBV29-1 with TRBJ2-5, with unresolved D. The CDR3 is 13 amino acids. The V end was cut by 4 bases, the J end by 1 base, with 10 bases between. CDR1 and CDR2 (germline): SQVTM, ANQGSEA. CDR3 protein: CSVGAAVQETQYF. The CDR3 DNA reads TGCAGCGTTGGAGCCGCCGTCCAAGAGACCCAGTACTTC. Filled out from reference TRBV29-1 and TRBJ2-5, the complete variable domain reads SAVISQKPSRDICQRGTSLTIQCQVDSQVTMMFWYRQQPGQSLTLIATANQGSEATYESGFVIDKFPISRPNLTFSTLTVSNMSPEDSSIYLCSVGAAVQETQYFGPGTRLLVL.